This section outlines one T cell receptor (beta chain) sequence together with its context. This sample is drawn from a study of blood T cell repertoires in COVID-19. V lost 4 bases and J lost 3, with 7 bases in between. This CDR3 comprises 13 residues. Germline V lookup: CDR1 SGHRS, CDR2 YFSETQ. Measured with immunoSEQ multiplex PCR; TCRdb has only the in-frame clones, and not every one. The table has over 50,000 clones, 88% seen once. The specimen sequenced was peripheral blood. This chain connects TRBV5-1 to TRBJ2-2, with a tentative D call TRBD2 (6 bases). The clonotype was recovered from a human donor in a cohort sampled during active COVID-19. CDR3 in amino acids: CASSPSDTGELFF. CDR3 nucleotides: TGCGCCAGCAGCCCTAGCGACACCGGGGAGCTGTTTTTT.